These 10 T cell receptor beta chains came from one sample sequenced in a study of cytomegalovirus exposure and HLA in healthy donors. TCRdb's copy holds only in-frame clones and misses some; the assay was immunoSEQ multiplex PCR. The sample lists 160,000 or so clones; more than 70% were seen once. The sample comprised PBMCs. The receptors derive from a man aged 18-30 years in good health and CMV-seronegative.

The V gene is TRBV7-8, the J gene TRBJ2-7; 12 positions match TRBD1. The V gene's germline CDR1 is SGHVS and CDR2 FQNEAQ. This CDR3 comprises 16 residues. V dropped 1 base and J dropped 4; count of bases not matched to a gene: 5. CDR3 sequence reads: CASSLVGTGGLYEQYF. CDR3 bases: TGTGCCAGCAGCTTAGTCGGGACAGGGGGCCTATACGAGCAGTACTTC. Full variable domain (outside the CDR3, taken from reference TRBV7-8 and TRBJ2-7): GAGVSQSPRYKVAKRGQDVALRCDPISGHVSLFWYQQALGQGPEFLTYFQNEAQLDKSGLPSDRFFAERPEGSVSTLKIQRTQQEDSAVYLCASSLVGTGGLYEQYFGPGTRLTVT.

V gene TRBV21-1 combines with J gene TRBJ1-1. TRBV21-1 is classified as a pseudogene. The CDR3 spans 12 residues. CDR3 DNA: TGTGCCAGCAGAAGTAACGGGACTGAAGCTTTCTTT. Translating it yields CASRSNGTEAFF.

This sequence joins TRBV27 and TRBJ2-3; TRBD2 aligns across 12 bases. J gave up 4 bases and V 7 bases, and 15 bases lay outside the gene matches. From germline, CDR1 is MNHEY and CDR2 SMNVEV (reference sequence). CDR3 length equals 18 residues. The CDR3 sequence is CASTPGASGRAVSDTQYF. The CDR3 DNA sequence: TGTGCCAGCACGCCTGGGGCTAGCGGGAGGGCCGTATCAGATACGCAGTATTTT.

This chain joins TRBV4-3 and TRBJ1-2, with D possibly being TRBD1 (5 bases). The length of the CDR3 is 15 residues. Trimming pared 1 base from V and 5 bases from J, leaving 14 bases between. The germline CDR1 and CDR2 sequences are LGHNA and YSLEER. The chain's CDR3 is CASSQVTDAQYGYTF. The DNA of the CDR3 is TGCGCCAGCAGCCAAGTGACAGACGCGCAATATGGCTACACCTTC.

CDR3 amino acids: CASSEVRDQPQHF. Written as DNA, the CDR3 is TGTGCCAGCAGTGAAGTGAGGGATCAGCCCCAGCATTTT. The chain uses TRBV6-1 and TRBJ1-5; D is undetermined. Germline V lookup: CDR1 MNHNS, CDR2 SASEGT. V lost 1 base and J 5 bases, leaving 6 bases between the germline ends. The CDR3 sequence is 13 residues long.

The rearrangement uses TRBV9 and TRBJ1-2; the D gene is possibly TRBD1 (6 bases). This CDR3 has 14 residues. V lost 3 bases, J lost 5 bases, and 14 bases lay in between. Germline V gives CDR1 SGDLS, CDR2 YYNGEE. As DNA, the CDR3 is TGTGCCAGCAGCGCTACAGGGAGGGGATATGGCTACACCTTC. Translated: CASSATGRGYGYTF. The full variable domain, in which reference TRBV9 and TRBJ1-2 provide the parts outside the CDR3, is DSGVTQTPKHLITATGQRVTLRCSPRSGDLSVYWYQQSLDQGLQFLIQYYNGEERAKGNILERFSAQQFPDLHSELNLSSLELGDSALYFCASSATGRGYGYTFGSGTRLTVV.

On this clone: In the same sample, other DNA sequences code for this CDR3. The chain employs TRBV11-2 and TRBJ2-7; D is unclear. The CDR3 contains 14 residues. Germline loops: CDR1 SGHAT, CDR2 FQNNGV. The V end lost 1 base, the J end lost 0 bases, and 7 bases lay between the germline ends. In DNA form, the CDR3 reads TGTGCCAGCAGCTTAGGAGGCGGCTCCTACGAGCAGTACTTC. Protein: CASSLGGGSYEQYF.

The gene calls are TRBV5-1 and TRBJ1-4; 9 nucleotides agree with TRBD1. Germline V gives CDR1 SGHRS, CDR2 YFSETQ. The CDR3 totals 15 residues. The J segment lost 7 bases and the V segment lost 7 bases, leaving 11 bases of the junction unmatched. The CDR3 loop reads CASSRSGTGLEKLFF. DNA of the CDR3: TGCGCCAGCTCCCGGTCCGGGACAGGGCTTGAAAAACTGTTTTTT.

The count of this clone is one. The gene calls are TRBV27 and TRBJ2-1; 16 nucleotides align to TRBD2. Germline CDR1 and CDR2: MNHEY and SMNVEV (reference sequence). This CDR3 comprises 17 residues. J was trimmed by 9 bases and V by 7 bases; bases with no gene match: 12. The CDR3 coding sequence is TGTGCCAGCACCGTCATGGGGGGGACTAGCGGGAGGGTTGAGCAGTTCTTC. The encoded protein is CASTVMGGTSGRVEQFF.

The gene calls are TRBV27 and TRBJ2-5; 13 bases agree with TRBD2. The V and J ends lost 6 bases and 5 bases, in that order; junction bases with no gene match: 9. Per the germline V gene, CDR1 is MNHEY and CDR2 is SMNVEV (reference sequence). The CDR3 runs to 16 residues. The CDR3 is CASRDGLAGVGETQYF. CDR3 nucleotides: TGTGCCAGCAGGGATGGACTAGCGGGAGTTGGGGAGACCCAGTACTTC.